The next 26 T cell receptor beta chains were all read from a single sample in a study of CD8 T cells in ankylosing spondylitis. One entry per CDR3 protein results from TCRdb running MiXCR on the 5' RACE reads. The sample consists of fewer than 500,000 distinct CDR3 sequences, about 20% of them appearing once. Their target antigens are unknown. Whole-study results and caveats: There was a TCR beta motif, made of 7 or 8 highly homologous variants, that appeared characteristic of ankylosing spondylitis blood.

Sequencing was carried out using blood, either unsorted or a sorted T cell fraction (not recorded which). These receptor sequences come from a male donor with ankylosing spondylitis.

Remarks on this clonotype: At one end the junction does not follow the germline gene, possibly because of a read error. The CDR3 DNA reads TGCAGCGTGGAAGGACAGATAGGCGAGACCCAGTACTTC. This gives the protein CSVEGQIGETQYF. The V and J genes are TRBV29-1 and TRBJ2-5, with D maybe TRBD1 (6 bases). Looked up from germline, CDR1 is SQVTM and CDR2 is ANQGSEA. The CDR3 spans 13 residues.

The rearrangement joins TRBV12-3 or TRBV12-4 to TRBJ1-4; D might be TRBD1 (5 bases). V lost 8 bases and J lost 0, with 10 bases in between. This CDR3 has 14 residues. CDR3: CASGGRATNEKLFF. The CDR3 nucleotides read TGTGCCAGCGGGGGACGGGCAACTAATGAAAAACTGTTTTTT.

This clonotype was observed at least ten times. This sequence joins TRBV7-8 and TRBJ1-5; 9 bases match TRBD1. The CDR3 is made up of 16 amino acids. Germline V gene sequence: CDR1 SGHVS, CDR2 FQNEAQ. V was clipped by 5 bases and J by 1 base; unmatched bases: 6. In DNA, the CDR3 is TGTGCCAGCAGCATGGACAGGGGCATGAGCAATCAGCCCCAGCATTTT. Translated, it gives CASSMDRGMSNQPQHF.

The chain combines TRBV5-1 with TRBJ2-7, with D uncertain. Trimming stripped 2 bases from V and 0 bases from J, with 9 bases between. The CDR3 totals 14 residues. Germline assignment: CDR1 SGHRS and CDR2 YFSETQ. This CDR3 reads CASSFLGSSYEQYF. CDR3 in DNA: TGCGCCAGCAGCTTTCTGGGATCCTCCTACGAGCAGTACTTC.

This clonotype was detected a few times. J is TRBJ2-7 and V is TRBV7-2, with 10 bases fitting TRBD1. The germline gives CDR1 SGHTA, CDR2 FQGNSA. CDR3 length: 14 residues. Losses at the gene ends were 6 bases for V and 4 bases for J; bases not matched to a gene: 6. As DNA, the CDR3 is TGTGCCAGCAGGTTCCGGACAGGGGGGTACGAGCAGTACTTC. This gives the protein CASRFRTGGYEQYF.

The chain links TRBV6-2 or TRBV6-3 to TRBJ2-5, with no clear D. This CDR3 has 11 amino acids. Germline V gives CDR1 MNHEY, CDR2 SVGEGT. The V gene lost 7 bases and the J gene lost 7 bases, with 10 bases spanning the gap. The chain's CDR3 is CASTRDRTQYF. As DNA, the CDR3 is TGTGCCAGCACCCGCGACCGGACCCAGTACTTC.

This sequence joins TRBV2 and TRBJ2-1, with 7 bases aligning to TRBD1. In germline, CDR1 is SNHLY, CDR2 FYNNEI. There are 16 residues in the CDR3. Germline trimming cut 0 bases from V and 0 bases from J; bases unmatched to any gene: 2. The CDR3 region has the DNA TGTGCCAGCAGTGAAGCCGGGACAGTCTCCTACAATGAGCAGTTCTTC. It is translated as CASSEAGTVSYNEQFF.

There are a few counts of this clonotype. This sequence joins TRBV7-9 and TRBJ2-2; possible D gene TRBD2, 5 bases. Germline V lookup: CDR1 SEHNR, CDR2 FQNEAQ (reference sequence). The V and J ends lost 1 base and 4 bases respectively, with 10 bases between them. The CDR3 sequence is 15 residues long. CDR3 sequence (DNA): TGTGCCAGCAGCTTAGAACCAGCGGCCACCGGGGAGCTGTTTTTT. It specifies CASSLEPAATGELFF. The whole variable domain, remainder taken from reference TRBV7-9 and TRBJ2-2, is DTGVSQNPRHKITKRGQNVTFRCDPISEHNRLYWYRQTLGQGPEFLTYFQNEAQLEKSRLLSDRFSAERPKGSFSTLEIQRTEQGDSAMYLCASSLEPAATGELFFGEGSRLTVL.

This rearrangement joins TRBV6-5 to TRBJ2-7; D is uncertain. The germline V and J ends were trimmed by 0 bases and 5 bases, with 17 bases remaining between them. The germline gives CDR1 MNHEY, CDR2 SVGAGI. The CDR3 is 16 residues long. CDR3 in amino acids: CASSYSPSSSYDEQYF. CDR3 DNA: TGTGCCAGCAGTTACTCCCCTAGTTCGTCATATGACGAGCAGTACTTC.

This sequence joins TRBV7-8 and TRBJ1-5; 8 bases match TRBD1. The V segment lost 5 bases and the J segment 8 bases; nucleotides outside the gene matches: 8. CDR1 is SGHVS, CDR2 FQNEAQ, per germline. The CDR3 has 14 amino acids. CDR3: CASSMLQGVEPQHF. As DNA, the CDR3 is TGTGCCAGCAGCATGCTACAGGGGGTTGAGCCCCAGCATTTT. Full variable domain (missing parts from reference TRBV7-8 and TRBJ1-5): GAGVSQSPRYKVAKRGQDVALRCDPISGHVSLFWYQQALGQGPEFLTYFQNEAQLDKSGLPSDRFFAERPEGSVSTLKIQRTQQEDSAVYLCASSMLQGVEPQHFGDGTRLSIL.

V is TRBV2 and J is TRBJ2-5; no reliable D call. V shed 4 bases and J shed 2 bases, with 8 bases lying between them. The CDR3 has 13 residues. The germline gives CDR1 SNHLY, CDR2 FYNNEI. The CDR3 coding sequence is TGTGCCAGCAGTGCGCGCTGGCAAGAGACCCAGTACTTC. Amino acids: CASSARWQETQYF.

The V call is TRBV12-3 or TRBV12-4, the J call TRBJ2-1; D is unresolved. The V end was cut by 1 base, the J end by 15 bases, with 10 bases between. CDR3 length: 11 residues. The CDR3 here is CASSLERYRFF. The CDR3 DNA is TGTGCCAGCAGTTTAGAAAGGTATCGGTTCTTC.

This chain uses TRBV15 with TRBJ2-2, with D maybe TRBD1 (5 bases). Germline V lookup: CDR1 LNHNV, CDR2 YYDKDF (reference sequence). The length of the CDR3 is 13 residues. Deletions cut 8 bases from V and 3 bases from J, with 10 bases between. DNA of the CDR3: TGTGCCACCGGGTCAGGGTACACCGGGGAGCTGTTTTTT. This codes for CATGSGYTGELFF.

The chain combines TRBV6-1 with TRBJ1-5, with TRBD1 as a possible D gene (5 bases). This CDR3 is 13 amino acids long. Germline lookup yields CDR1 MNHNS and CDR2 SASEGT. The germline V and J ends were trimmed by 3 bases and 6 bases, with 9 bases remaining between them. CDR3 amino acids: CASSEEGSQPQHF. CDR3 sequence (DNA): TGTGCCAGCAGTGAGGAGGGGAGTCAGCCCCAGCATTTT.

V gene TRBV4-3 combines with J gene TRBJ1-2, with D possibly matching TRBD1 (5 bases). Germline assignment: CDR1 LGHNA and CDR2 YSLEER. CDR3 length: 15 residues. The V and J ends lost 0 bases and 3 bases respectively, with 11 bases between them. CDR3 loop: CASSQDSRRDYGYTF. CDR3 DNA sequence: TGCGCCAGCAGCCAAGATAGTCGCAGGGACTATGGCTACACCTTC.

This clonotype was counted many times. The J gene is TRBJ1-1, the V gene TRBV7-2, with a tentative D call TRBD1 (6 bases). Trimming removed 5 bases from V and 6 bases from J, with 16 bases in between. CDR1 SGHTA and CDR2 FQGNSA come from the germline V gene. This CDR3 is 14 amino acids long. The CDR3 region is CASSKSGGAPEAFF. The DNA for the CDR3 is TGTGCCAGCAGCAAGAGTGGGGGGGCTCCTGAAGCTTTCTTT. Using reference TRBV7-2 and TRBJ1-1 for the parts outside the CDR3, the full variable domain is GAGVSQSPSNKVTEKGKDVELRCDPISGHTALYWYRQSLGQGLEFLIYFQGNSAPDKSGLPSDRFSAERTGGSVSTLTIQRTQQEDSAVYLCASSKSGGAPEAFFGQGTRLTVV.

This rearrangement joins TRBV7-3 to TRBJ2-1; possible D gene TRBD1, 6 bases. Trimming cost V 8 bases and J 5 bases, with 16 bases left between them. Germline V CDR1 and CDR2: SGHTA, FQGTGA. The CDR3 contains 14 residues. The CDR3 is CASSRTGTNNEQFF. In nucleotides, the CDR3 is TGTGCCAGCTCGAGAACAGGGACAAACAATGAGCAGTTCTTC.

The V call is TRBV28, the J call TRBJ1-1, with D maybe TRBD1 (5 bases). Germline CDR1 MDHEN, CDR2 SYDVKM. The CDR3 is 14 amino acids. Between the trimmed V and J ends, which lost 5 bases and 4 bases, there was a span of 14 bases. In DNA, the CDR3 is TGTGCCAGCAGTCCCTGGGGCAGCGGCACTGAAGCTTTCTTT. Amino acid sequence: CASSPWGSGTEAFF.

This clonotype has a handful of counts. V is TRBV20-1 and J is TRBJ1-2; the D is unclear. Germline values: CDR1 DFQATT, CDR2 SNEGSKA (reference sequence). The CDR3 consists of 11 residues. V lost 3 bases, J lost 6 bases, and 8 bases lay in between. Written as DNA, the CDR3 is TGCAGTGCTAGCCGGGGAAATGGCTACACCTTC. It codes for CSASRGNGYTF.

CDR3 sequence reads: CASSLHRGTSGRLSYNEQFF. The CDR3 DNA reads TGCGCCAGCAGCTTGCACAGAGGGACTAGCGGGAGGCTCTCCTACAATGAGCAGTTCTTC. The chain carries TRBV5-1 and TRBJ2-1; 15 bases map to TRBD2. CDR3 length equals 20 residues. Germline V gene lookup returns CDR1 SGHRS and CDR2 YFSETQ. V lost 1 base, J lost 0 bases, and 8 bases stayed unmatched.

This clonotype was seen at least ten times. This chain links TRBV2 with TRBJ2-7; TRBD2 aligns across 7 bases. CDR3 size: 13 residues. Germline CDR1 SNHLY, CDR2 FYNNEI. V gave up 7 bases and J gave up 3 bases; unmatched junction bases: 6. In DNA form, the CDR3 reads TGTGCCAGCACCGGGACGGGAGGCTACGAGCAGTACTTC. Translated: CASTGTGGYEQYF.

This clonotype was recorded many times. The chain recombines TRBV20-1 with TRBJ2-1, with D maybe TRBD2 (5 bases). Germline CDR1 is DFQATT and CDR2 is SNEGSKA (reference sequence). V lost 0 bases and J lost 0, with 12 bases in between. There are 16 residues in the CDR3. CDR3 amino acids: CSARDERYSSYNEQFF. CDR3 sequence (DNA): TGCAGTGCTAGAGATGAGCGGTATTCCTCCTACAATGAGCAGTTCTTC.

In this sample, this clonotype turned up a few times. The DNA of the CDR3 is TGTGCCAGCAGCTTAGATGGGTCTGGGGGGGCCTACGAGCAGTACTTC. It encodes CASSLDGSGGAYEQYF. The V gene is TRBV11-3, the J gene TRBJ2-7, with TRBD2 matching over 7 bases. Germline V gives CDR1 SGHNT, CDR2 YENEEA. The CDR3 sequence is 16 residues long. The V and J ends lost 0 bases and 2 bases, in that order; junction bases with no gene match: 7.

This clonotype was seen a handful of times. The V call is TRBV12-3 or TRBV12-4, the J call TRBJ2-1, with unresolved D. Trimming stripped 0 bases from V and 10 bases from J, with 10 bases between. The CDR3 has 13 amino acids. CDR3 sequence: CASSLALRAEQFF. CDR3 bases: TGTGCCAGCAGTTTAGCGTTAAGAGCGGAGCAGTTCTTC.

This clonotype was seen only once. This chain uses TRBV28 with TRBJ1-5; D uncertain. The CDR3 totals 15 residues. Trimming shortened V by 5 bases and J by 6 bases, and 17 bases separated the two germline ends. Per the germline V gene, CDR1 is MDHEN and CDR2 is SYDVKM. CDR3 loop: CASSHQRSWGQPQHF. CDR3 in DNA: TGTGCCAGCAGTCACCAGAGGTCCTGGGGTCAGCCCCAGCATTTT.

This chain uses TRBV3-1 with TRBJ2-5; D possibly matches TRBD1 or TRBD2 (5 bases each). The CDR3 runs 14 residues. V was trimmed by 1 base and J by 5 bases, leaving 11 bases between them. Germline V gene lookup returns CDR1 LGHDT and CDR2 YNNKEL (reference sequence). CDR3 DNA: TGTGCCAGCAGCCAAGTTCCGAGGGGCGAGACCCAGTACTTC. Encoded protein: CASSQVPRGETQYF.